This entry lists 24 T cell receptor beta chains sequenced from one sample in a study of T cells after yellow fever vaccination. TCRdb re-derived calls from the 5' RACE reads in MiXCR, one entry per CDR3 protein. The sample includes 300,000 to 350,000 distinct CDR3 sequences, over 8.5% of them seen just once. The sequencing here drew on CD4+ T cells sorted from PBMCs, taken 45 days after the yellow fever booster vaccination. Source of these receptors: a man aged 18-30 years who received the YFV17D yellow fever vaccine.

The rearrangement uses TRBV7-9 and TRBJ1-1, with no clear D. CDR1 SEHNR and CDR2 FQNEAQ come from the germline V gene (reference sequence). The germline V and J ends were trimmed by 4 bases and 0 bases, with 9 bases remaining between them. The CDR3 totals 14 residues. The CDR3 reads CASSYARMNTEAFF. For the CDR3, the DNA is TGTGCCAGCAGCTACGCACGCATGAACACTGAAGCTTTCTTT.

J is TRBJ1-1 and V is TRBV14; TRBD1 might be the D (5 bases). Germline CDR1 and CDR2: SGHDN and FVKESK. The CDR3 consists of 15 residues. Trimming pared 1 base from V and 6 bases from J, leaving 15 bases between. CDR3 DNA: TGTGCCAGCAGCCAAGTTTGGGGGATGAGGCCTGAAGCTTTCTTT. It codes for CASSQVWGMRPEAFF.

This clonotype showed up just a few times. The CDR3 coding sequence is TGCGCCAGCAGCCAAGTCCCACAGGGAAGAGGACAGCCCCAGCATTTT. Encoded protein: CASSQVPQGRGQPQHF. The genes are TRBV4-1 and TRBJ1-5; TRBD1 is a possible D gene (6 bases). Deletions cut 1 base from V and 7 bases from J, with 17 bases between. Germline loops: CDR1 MGHRA, CDR2 YSYEKL. The CDR3 is 16 amino acids.

This chain joins TRBV7-6 and TRBJ1-6; a possible D gene is TRBD1 (5 bases). The CDR3 is 15 amino acids. Germline V lookup: CDR1 SGHVS, CDR2 FNYEAQ. Trimming cost V 1 base and J 6 bases, with 10 bases left between them. The DNA for the CDR3 is TGTGCCAGCAGCTTAGTGGGGCAGCTTAATTCACCCCTCCACTTT. Its protein product is CASSLVGQLNSPLHF.

In its sample, this clonotype was seen a few times. The rearrangement joins TRBV20-1 to TRBJ1-2; D not resolved. This CDR3 has 13 residues. V shed 5 bases and J shed 5 bases, with 15 bases lying between them. Germline V lookup: CDR1 DFQATT, CDR2 SNEGSKA (reference sequence). CDR3 sequence: CSAAPGGKYGYTF. CDR3 DNA: TGCAGTGCTGCCCCGGGAGGGAAGTATGGCTACACCTTC.

This clonotype appeared a few times. The CDR3 DNA reads TGCGCCAGCAGCTTGGAAGGTTGGGGCAATCAGCCCCAGCATTTT. Its protein product is CASSLEGWGNQPQHF. The V and J genes are TRBV5-1 and TRBJ1-5; no reliable D call. Germline V gene sequence: CDR1 SGHRS, CDR2 YFSETQ. This CDR3 has 15 amino acids. V gave up 0 bases and J gave up 2 bases, with 9 bases separating them.

This clonotype was found a few times. The CDR3 reads CASGSGYTEAFF. In DNA form, the CDR3 reads TGTGCTAGTGGTTCAGGGTACACTGAAGCTTTCTTT. The chain joins TRBV12-5 to TRBJ1-1, with D possibly TRBD1 on 5 matching bases. The CDR3 runs to 12 residues. Trimming stripped 4 bases from V and 3 bases from J, with 6 bases between. The germline V gene has CDR1 LGHNT and CDR2 FRNRAP.

The chain is built from TRBV5-1 and TRBJ2-5; D gene ambiguous. CDR3 length equals 15 residues. CDR1 and CDR2 (germline): SGHRS, YFSETQ. Trimming removed 0 bases at V and 2 bases at J, with 11 bases between. The CDR3 here is CASSLAMAAQETQYF. In DNA, the CDR3 is TGCGCCAGCAGCTTGGCCATGGCCGCACAAGAGACCCAGTACTTC. Full variable domain (rest looked up from reference TRBV5-1 and TRBJ2-5): KAGVTQTPRYLIKTRGQQVTLSCSPISGHRSVSWYQQTPGQGLQFLFEYFSETQRNKGNFPGRFSGRQFSNSRSEMNVSTLELGDSALYLCASSLAMAAQETQYFGPGTRLLVL.

This clonotype was detected ten times or more. The gene calls are TRBV10-3 and TRBJ1-4; D may be TRBD1 (5 bases). The ends were cut back, 3 bases at V and 3 bases at J, with 11 bases in the middle. The germline CDR1 and CDR2 sequences are ENHRY and SYGVKD. This CDR3 region has 15 residues. The chain's CDR3 is CAISDDGAANEKLFF. As DNA, the CDR3 is TGTGCCATCAGTGACGATGGGGCGGCTAATGAAAAACTGTTTTTT.

In this sample, this clonotype turned up a few times. The V call is TRBV5-1, the J call TRBJ2-5, with 11 bases fitting TRBD2. The CDR3 has 15 amino acids. CDR1 is SGHRS and CDR2 is YFSETQ in the germline V gene. The V segment lost 0 bases and the J segment 6 bases; nucleotides outside the gene matches: 4. Here the CDR3 DNA reads TGCGCCAGCAGCTTGGAACTAGCGGGGGTACAGACCCAGTACTTC. Its translation: CASSLELAGVQTQYF. Looking up the rest from reference TRBV5-1 and TRBJ2-5 gives the full variable domain: KAGVTQTPRYLIKTRGQQVTLSCSPISGHRSVSWYQQTPGQGLQFLFEYFSETQRNKGNFPGRFSGRQFSNSRSEMNVSTLELGDSALYLCASSLELAGVQTQYFGPGTRLLVL.

This clonotype was detected ten times or more. The J gene is TRBJ2-7, the V gene TRBV18; possibly TRBD1 for D (5 bases). CDR3 length: 15 residues. Trimming removed 2 bases from V and 2 bases from J, with 13 bases in between. CDR1 is KGHSH, CDR2 LQKENI, per germline. CDR3 sequence reads: CASSPGQGSPYEQYF. The CDR3 bases are TGTGCCAGCTCACCAGGGCAGGGAAGCCCCTACGAGCAGTACTTC.

This clonotype was detected ten times or more. V usage is TRBV10-3 and J usage is TRBJ2-5, with 9 bases that match TRBD2. The CDR3 is 16 amino acids. V shed 5 bases and J 2 bases; nucleotides not matched to a gene: 9. Germline assignment: CDR1 ENHRY and CDR2 SYGVKD. CDR3 DNA: TGTGCCATCAGTAGGATAGCGGGGGACCTTCAAGAGACCCAGTACTTC. It yields the protein CAISRIAGDLQETQYF.

There are a few counts of this clonotype. The chain is built from TRBV6-1 and TRBJ2-5; TRBD2 aligns across 11 bases. J gave up 5 bases and V 10 bases, and 6 bases lay outside the gene matches. The CDR3 is 13 amino acids. Per the germline V gene, CDR1 is MNHNS and CDR2 is SASEGT. The CDR3 loop is CATTSGVAETQYF. CDR3 nucleotide sequence: TGTGCCACGACTAGCGGGGTCGCGGAGACCCAGTACTTC.

The chain links TRBV4-3 to TRBJ1-1; TRBD1 might be the D (5 bases). The germline gives CDR1 LGHNA, CDR2 YSLEER. This CDR3 has 15 amino acids. V lost 0 bases to trimming and J lost 1 base, with 9 bases between them. CDR3 DNA sequence: TGCGCCAGCAGCCAAGAAACAGGCTGGAACACTGAAGCTTTCTTT. Translated, it gives CASSQETGWNTEAFF.

This chain uses TRBV6-1 with TRBJ2-1, with no clear D. From germline, CDR1 is MNHNS and CDR2 SASEGT. CDR3 length: 14 residues. V was clipped by 6 bases and J by 7 bases, with 16 bases between them. Here the CDR3 reads CASRGSLSGNEQFF. CDR3 DNA: TGTGCCAGCAGGGGCTCGCTTAGTGGGAATGAGCAGTTCTTC.

This clonotype was seen a handful of times. The chain joins TRBV24-1 to TRBJ1-2; a weak D match, TRBD1 (5 bases). Trimming pared 5 bases from V and 4 bases from J, leaving 7 bases between. Germline lookup yields CDR1 KGHDR and CDR2 SFDVKD. This CDR3 is built from 12 residues. DNA for the CDR3: TGTGCCACCAGTGGGCAGGGCTATGGCTACACCTTC. It codes for CATSGQGYGYTF.

This chain uses TRBV4-2 with TRBJ1-1; 7 bases are a match to TRBD1. The CDR3 sequence is 14 residues long. The junction had 3 bases not matched to a gene; V was cut back by 3 bases and J by 2 bases. CDR1 LGHNA and CDR2 YNFKEQ come from the germline V gene. CDR3 protein: CASSQRQGNTEAFF. As DNA, the CDR3 is TGTGCCAGCAGCCAGAGACAGGGAAACACTGAAGCTTTCTTT.

This clonotype was detected only a few times. The J gene is TRBJ1-2, the V gene TRBV19; D gene uncertain. Germline V gene data show CDR1 as LNHDA and CDR2 as SQIVND (reference sequence). The CDR3 covers 14 residues. With 6 bases removed from V and 3 bases from J, the gap between germline ends came to 14 bases. CDR3 loop: CASSSGPTYYGYTF. In DNA form, the CDR3 reads TGTGCCAGTAGCTCAGGACCAACCTACTATGGCTACACCTTC.

The chain couples TRBV7-9 to TRBJ1-4; D unresolved. CDR3 length: 13 residues. The V gene lost 0 bases and the J gene lost 10 bases, with 9 bases spanning the gap. The V gene's germline CDR1 is SEHNR and CDR2 FQNEAQ (reference sequence). The CDR3 protein is CASSLAWGGKLFF. CDR3 nucleotides: TGTGCCAGCAGCTTAGCGTGGGGAGGAAAACTGTTTTTT.

The rearrangement links TRBV7-9 to TRBJ1-1, with D perhaps TRBD1 (5 bases). The CDR3 totals 16 residues. With 4 bases removed from V and 4 bases from J, the gap between germline ends came to 19 bases. CDR1 is SEHNR and CDR2 is FQNEAQ in the germline V gene (reference sequence). The CDR3 bases are TGTGCCAGCAGCTCCCTTGGGAGGGGCTTAATCACTGAAGCTTTCTTT. Its translation is CASSSLGRGLITEAFF. The whole variable domain, remainder taken from reference TRBV7-9 and TRBJ1-1, is DTGVSQNPRHKITKRGQNVTFRCDPISEHNRLYWYRQTLGQGPEFLTYFQNEAQLEKSRLLSDRFSAERPKGSFSTLEIQRTEQGDSAMYLCASSSLGRGLITEAFFGQGTRLTVV.

The table lists this clonotype with a few counts. The rearrangement uses TRBV20-1 and TRBJ2-7; D unclear. Germline CDR1 is DFQATT and CDR2 is SNEGSKA (reference sequence). V lost 3 bases, J lost 1 base, and 13 bases lay in between. This CDR3 is built from 14 residues. The CDR3 loop is CSASMAVRSYEQYF. The CDR3 nucleotides are TGCAGTGCTAGTATGGCAGTGCGTTCCTACGAGCAGTACTTC.

This chain uses TRBV25-1 with TRBJ1-1; TRBD1 might be the D (5 bases). CDR3 length: 14 amino acids. Germline V CDR1 and CDR2: MGHDK, SYGVNS. Deletions cut 2 bases from V and 2 bases from J, with 9 bases between. The CDR3 region is CASSEQGANTEAFF. CDR3 DNA sequence: TGTGCCAGCAGTGAACAGGGAGCAAACACTGAAGCTTTCTTT.

The chain has TRBV20-1 and TRBJ2-7; no clear D. Germline CDR1 is DFQATT and CDR2 is SNEGSKA (reference sequence). The CDR3 length is 13 residues. Trimming cost V 4 bases and J 6 bases, with 16 bases left between them. This CDR3 reads CSANVPRSVEQYV. The CDR3, as DNA: TGCAGTGCTAACGTCCCCCGGTCGGTCGAGCAGTACGTC.

This clonotype was detected only a few times. The chain links TRBV2 to TRBJ2-1; either TRBD1 or TRBD2 may supply D (6 bases each). Trimming stripped 6 bases from V and 0 bases from J, with 9 bases between. The CDR3 has 14 residues. The germline V gene has CDR1 SNHLY and CDR2 FYNNEI. CDR3 DNA sequence: TGTGCCAGCAGGTCGGGGGCCTCCTACAATGAGCAGTTCTTC. Protein: CASRSGASYNEQFF.